A selection of T cell receptor beta chains follows, all from one sample in a study of breast tumors, draining lymph nodes, adjacent tissues. TCRdb re-analysed the multiplex PCR reads in MiXCR, keeping a single row per CDR3 protein. The sample consists of about 230,000 distinct CDR3 sequences, about 30% of them appearing once. Sequencing was performed on axillary lymph node tissue. All receptors derive from a female donor with breast cancer. Some clones in this sample may be carry-over from other donors' samples. Both conserved end residues are part of each CDR3. A D gene is named only where the DNA matches it firmly. A row's size may be missing; if present it is once, few, many or a size class.

clone_size: many
j_call: TRBJ2-2
d_call: TRBD2
v_call: TRBV7-9
cdr3_aa: CASSLRSGRNTGELFF
cdr3_nt: TGTGCCAGCAGCTTAAGGAGCGGGAGGAACACCGGGGAGCTGTTTTTT

clone_size: many
j_call: TRBJ2-5
d_call: .
v_call: TRBV6-6
cdr3_aa: CASTIPRGAQETQYF
cdr3_nt: TGTGCCAGCACCATCCCACGGGGTGCCCAAGAGACCCAGTACTTC

clone_size: few
j_call: TRBJ2-1
d_call: TRBD2
v_call: TRBV11-3
cdr3_aa: CASSFEGLAGGNEQFF
cdr3_nt: TGTGCCAGCAGCTTCGAGGGACTAGCGGGAGGTAATGAGCAGTTCTTC

clone_size: many
j_call: TRBJ2-5
d_call: TRBD2
v_call: TRBV2
cdr3_aa: CASSEVGPGGLAAFFETQYF
cdr3_nt: TGTGCCAGCAGTGAAGTTGGTCCGGGGGGACTAGCGGCCTTCTTTGAGACCCAGTACTTC

clone_size: many
j_call: TRBJ1-2
d_call: .
v_call: TRBV20-1
cdr3_aa: CSAPRSNWGYTF
cdr3_nt: TGCAGTGCCCCCCGGTCCAATTGGGGCTACACCTTC

clone_size: many
j_call: TRBJ1-5
d_call: .
v_call: TRBV6-1
cdr3_aa: CASSEGWRNQPQHF
cdr3_nt: TGTGCCAGCAGTGAAGGTTGGCGCAATCAGCCCCAGCATTTT

clone_size: .
j_call: TRBJ1-2
d_call: TRBD1
v_call: TRBV5-4
cdr3_aa: CASSPWTGIYGYTF
cdr3_nt: TGTGCCAGCAGCCCCTGGACAGGGATCTATGGCTACACCTTC

clone_size: many
j_call: TRBJ2-7
d_call: TRBD2
v_call: TRBV3-1
cdr3_aa: CASSLLSGNEQYF
cdr3_nt: TGTGCCAGCAGCCTCCTTAGCGGGAACGAGCAGTACTTC

clone_size: .
j_call: TRBJ2-2
d_call: TRBD2
v_call: TRBV10-1
cdr3_aa: CASSESVAGVGTGELFF
cdr3_nt: TGCGCCAGCAGTGAGTCTGTGGCGGGAGTAGGGACCGGGGAGCTGTTTTTT

clone_size: many
j_call: TRBJ2-4
d_call: .
v_call: TRBV2
cdr3_aa: CASSAPGIAKNIQYF
cdr3_nt: TGTGCCAGCAGTGCTCCAGGAATAGCCAAAAACATTCAGTACTTC

clone_size: few
j_call: TRBJ2-3
d_call: .
v_call: TRBV7-2
cdr3_aa: CVSTPEAGTDTRYF
cdr3_nt: TGTGTCAGCACCCCCGAGGCCGGCACAGATACGCGGTATTTT

clone_size: .
j_call: TRBJ1-5
d_call: TRBD1
v_call: TRBV5-1
cdr3_aa: CASSPPYSGTGNEQPQHF
cdr3_nt: TGCGCCAGCAGTCCACCCTACTCCGGGACAGGGAACGAGCAGCCCCAGCATTTT

clone_size: few
j_call: TRBJ1-3
d_call: .
v_call: TRBV6-5
cdr3_aa: CASSHSKARAGNTIYF
cdr3_nt: TGTGCCAGCAGTCACTCGAAGGCTAGAGCTGGAAACACCATATATTTT

clone_size: once
j_call: TRBJ2-3
d_call: .
v_call: TRBV7-2
cdr3_aa: CASSLQGVADTQYF
cdr3_nt: TGTGCCAGCAGCTTACAGGGAGTCGCAGATACGCAGTATTTT

clone_size: many
j_call: TRBJ2-1
d_call: .
v_call: TRBV28
cdr3_aa: CASWGIGSVGEQFF
cdr3_nt: TGTGCCAGCTGGGGGATAGGATCCGTCGGGGAGCAGTTCTTC

clone_size: many
j_call: TRBJ2-1
d_call: TRBD2
v_call: TRBV7-3
cdr3_aa: CASSLNAGGSSYNEQFF
cdr3_nt: TGTGCCAGCAGCTTAAACGCGGGAGGGAGCTCCTACAATGAGCAGTTCTTC

clone_size: many
j_call: TRBJ2-1
d_call: .
v_call: TRBV20-1
cdr3_aa: CSSTTDIGTSGNEQFF
cdr3_nt: TGCAGTTCGACGACCGACATCGGGACTTCTGGCAATGAGCAGTTCTTC

clone_size: .
j_call: TRBJ1-5
d_call: .
v_call: TRBV9
cdr3_aa: CASSVVGGDGQPQHF
cdr3_nt: TGTGCCAGCAGCGTAGTAGGGGGGGACGGTCAGCCCCAGCATTTT

clone_size: .
j_call: TRBJ2-1
d_call: .
v_call: TRBV9
cdr3_aa: CASSVVGPVSYNEQFF
cdr3_nt: TGTGCCAGCAGCGTAGTGGGGCCAGTTTCCTACAATGAGCAGTTCTTC

clone_size: many
j_call: TRBJ2-7
d_call: .
v_call: TRBV5-1
cdr3_aa: CASSPGVRDEQYF
cdr3_nt: TGCGCCAGCAGCCCTGGGGTGAGAGACGAGCAGTACTTC

clone_size: many
j_call: TRBJ2-3
d_call: TRBD1
v_call: TRBV19
cdr3_aa: CASSMTGRPSTDTQYF
cdr3_nt: TGTGCCAGTAGTATGACAGGGAGACCTAGCACAGATACGCAGTATTTT

clone_size: many
j_call: TRBJ2-7
d_call: .
v_call: TRBV7-9
cdr3_aa: CASSSKYRVEQYF
cdr3_nt: TGTGCCAGCAGCTCCAAGTACAGGGTCGAGCAGTACTTC

clone_size: .
j_call: TRBJ2-7
d_call: TRBD2
v_call: TRBV5-1
cdr3_aa: CASSGGLAGGPQSYEQCF
cdr3_nt: TGCGCCAGCAGCGGGGGACTAGCGGGAGGCCCGCAGTCCTACGAGCAGTGCTTC

clone_size: many
j_call: TRBJ2-5
d_call: TRBD2
v_call: TRBV3-1
cdr3_aa: CASSLGTSERRETQYF
cdr3_nt: TGTGCCAGCAGCCTTGGGACTAGCGAGAGGCGGGAGACCCAGTACTTC

clone_size: once
j_call: TRBJ2-5
d_call: .
v_call: TRBV20-1
cdr3_aa: CSARETGSQETQYF
cdr3_nt: TGCAGTGCTAGAGAAACGGGCAGTCAAGAGACCCAGTACTTC

clone_size: many
j_call: TRBJ2-3
d_call: TRBD2
v_call: TRBV6-6
cdr3_aa: CASSASGSPDTQYF
cdr3_nt: TGTGCCAGCAGTGCGAGCGGGAGCCCAGATACGCAGTATTTT

clone_size: few
j_call: TRBJ2-5
d_call: TRBD2
v_call: TRBV6-2/TRBV6-3
cdr3_aa: CASIVSGRIGTQYF
cdr3_nt: TGTGCCAGCATAGTGAGCGGGAGAATCGGGACCCAGTACTTC

clone_size: .
j_call: TRBJ2-4
d_call: .
v_call: TRBV20-1
cdr3_aa: CSAREATIQSF
cdr3_nt: TGCAGTGCTAGAGAGGCGACCATTCAGTCCTTC

clone_size: .
j_call: TRBJ1-2
d_call: .
v_call: TRBV28
cdr3_aa: CDSRFNMINYGYTF
cdr3_nt: TGCGACAGCCGATTCAACATGATTAACTATGGCTACACCTTC